This TCR beta chain is from a study of T-cell reconstitution after alpha-beta-depleted transplantation in children. Study results and limitations: Newly generated T cells supplied most T-cell counts and diversity one year post-transplant.

CDR1 WNHNN and CDR2 SYGVQD come from the germline V gene (reference sequence). The CDR3 contains 13 residues. The V gene lost 4 bases and the J gene lost 2 bases, with 8 bases spanning the gap. This clonotype showed up just a few times. Its antigen is unidentified. Unique molecular identifiers were incorporated into the prepared TCRbeta library. MiXCR, run by TCRdb on the PCR reads, gives a single entry per CDR3 protein. The sample has some 440,000 distinct CDR3 sequences, about 17% seen once; the top ten hold under 30%. This specimen was PBMCs, mostly from graft donor cells, taken 360 days after TCRalphabeta/CD19-depleted stem cell transplant. This chain uses TRBV10-1 with TRBJ1-2; possible D gene TRBD1, 5 bases. This receptor was identified in a boy younger than two who had a stem cell transplant for Wiskott-Aldrich syndrome, so the T cells may come from the graft donor. The CDR3 coding sequence is TGCGCCAGCAGTGCCAGACAGAACTATGGCTACACCTTC. Its translation: CASSARQNYGYTF.